In this sample, the clone carrying this T cell receptor (beta chain) turned up once. This sample was included in a study of T cell responses to AZD1222 COVID-19 vaccine. The repertoire was sequenced with immunoSEQ multiplex PCR; TCRdb's copy has only in-frame clones and lacks some. The data hold some 110,000 clones, with 75% to 90% observed a single time. The V and J ends lost 6 bases and 5 bases, in that order; junction bases with no gene match: 7. The CDR3 length is 16 residues. Germline assignment: CDR1 SGHVS and CDR2 FQNEAQ. Pooling covered second doses at about 4 or about 12 weeks. This sequence joins TRBV7-8 and TRBJ2-1; 13 bases are shared with TRBD2. This sequence originates from an adult who received the AZD1222 COVID-19 vaccine. The sample in question was peripheral blood, obtained 28 days after the second AZD1222 dose. CDR3 sequence reads: CASSHRGTSGNNEQFF. DNA for the CDR3: TGTGCCAGCAGTCATCGCGGGACTAGCGGGAACAATGAGCAGTTCTTC.